This TCR beta chain was recovered during a study of shared clonotypes between healthy human individuals. Study-wide findings and caveats: Depth of sequencing was expected to influence donor clonotype sharing.

On this clone: Its antigen is undetermined.

Clones were sequenced by immunoSEQ multiplex PCR, and TCRdb holds only the in-frame ones, with some missing. The sample carries over 2 million clones, about 95% recorded once. Naive CD8 cells, CD45RO-negative and positively selected for CCR7, excluded terminally differentiated effector memory CD45RA+ cells. Donors were healthy HIV-negative adults without recently reported acute infections or vaccinations. Sequenced: naive CD8+ T cells sorted from blood. This sequence originates from a man between 18 and 35 years old in good health.

CDR3 loop: CASSEERGRAEGQAFF. CDR3 bases: TGTGCCAGCAGTGAAGAGAGGGGGAGGGCTGAGGGCCAAGCTTTCTTT. The chain joins TRBV6-1 to TRBJ1-1, with D possibly being TRBD1 (6 bases). Looked up from germline, CDR1 is MNHNS and CDR2 is SASEGT. Deletions cut 1 base from V and 9 bases from J, with 21 bases between. There are 16 residues in the CDR3.